This T cell receptor beta chain stems from a study of response to subunit inactivated influenza vaccine. This clonotype was recorded many times. Its antigen is still unknown. Study-level findings and limits: Each seasonal influenza vaccination recruits few new T cells, the authors suggested.

TCRdb fed the RT-PCR reads into MiXCR, producing one record per CDR3 protein. The profile shows around 180,000 distinct CDR3 sequences, around 9% of them singletons. The CDR3 loop spans 13 amino acids. CDR1 and CDR2 from the germline V gene are ENHRY and SYGVKD. V was pared by 6 bases and J by 0 bases, with 8 bases between. This TCR derives from a man in his fifties who received an inactivated influenza vaccine. The J gene is TRBJ2-5, the V gene TRBV10-3, with D unclear. The material was non-naive T cells sorted from PBMCs, obtained on the day of vaccination. The CDR3 region has the DNA TGTGCCATCAGCCCTCGAAACCAAGAGACCCAGTACTTC. Its protein is CAISPRNQETQYF.